These 3 T cell receptor beta chains came from one sample sequenced in a study of blood T cell repertoires in COVID-19. Assay used: immunoSEQ multiplex PCR; TCRdb lists only in-frame clones, some missing. The sample lists 200,000 or so clones, over 75% occurring once. Sequenced sample: peripheral blood. These receptors were taken from a woman aged 40 to 50 who had recovered from COVID-19.

The genes are TRBV10-3 and TRBJ1-3; the D gene is possibly TRBD1 (6 bases). The V and J ends lost 7 bases and 0 bases respectively, with 13 bases between them. Per the germline V gene, CDR1 is ENHRY and CDR2 is SYGVKD. The CDR3 covers 15 residues. The CDR3 region has the DNA TGTGCCATCACCTCAGGGGACAACTCTGGAAACACCATATATTTT. Amino acid sequence: CAITSGDNSGNTIYF.

This clone was seen only a few times. This chain links TRBV9 with TRBJ2-2; D unclear. The CDR3 totals 16 residues. The V end was cut by 6 bases, the J end by 1 base, with 16 bases between. CDR1 is SGDLS, CDR2 YYNGEE, per germline. The CDR3 protein is CASTWMSSGNTGELFF. In DNA, the CDR3 is TGTGCCAGCACCTGGATGTCGTCAGGGAACACCGGGGAGCTGTTTTTT.

CDR3 protein: CASSGGTLGTQYF. The CDR3 DNA is TGTGCCAGCAGCGGAGGGACGCTGGGGACCCAGTACTTC. The rearrangement uses TRBV11-3 and TRBJ2-5; tentatively, D is TRBD2 (6 bases). Germline V gives CDR1 SGHNT, CDR2 YENEEA. This CDR3 is built from 13 residues. With 5 bases removed from V and 7 bases from J, the gap between germline ends came to 14 bases.